Below are 22 T cell receptor beta chains sequenced from a single sample in a study of T cells in Graves' hyperthyroidism and ophthalmopathy. The source material, RNA transcripts, was used to amplify TCR beta CDR3 regions. With the HTBI primer set, the TCR CDR3 went through a first round of RT-PCR. From the multiplex PCR reads, TCRdb called clonotypes with MiXCR, one entry per CDR3 protein. The repertoire holds under 400,000 distinct CDR3 sequences, with around 13% as singletons. The sequenced sample was blood. The source is a woman between 18 and 29 years old with Graves' hyperthyroidism.

This clonotype was recorded many times. J is TRBJ2-1 and V is TRBV10-3, with TRBD1 as a possible D gene (7 bases). This CDR3 is built from 16 residues. Germline lookup yields CDR1 ENHRY and CDR2 SYGVKD. With 5 bases removed from V and 0 bases from J, the gap between germline ends came to 14 bases. CDR3 residues: CAISLPGGSSYNEQFF. In DNA form, the CDR3 reads TGTGCCATCAGTCTCCCAGGGGGGAGCTCCTACAATGAGCAGTTCTTC.

To note about this clonotype: Lacking the conserved final phenylalanine or tryptophan, this CDR3 likely reflects a read error. The V and J genes are TRBV29-1 and TRBJ2-2; D may be TRBD2 (6 bases). Per germline, CDR1 SQVTM and CDR2 ANQGSEA. Trimming stripped 3 bases from V and 8 bases from J, with 13 bases between. The CDR3 is 13 residues long. The CDR3 region has the DNA TGCAGCGTTGAGGTCGGCGGGGCTGGGGAGCTGTTTTCT. Translating it yields CSVEVGGAGELFS.

This clonotype was seen a few times. This chain's CDR3 is CASSPGDTLYEQYF. The DNA for the CDR3 is TGTGCCAGCAGCCCGGGGGATACTCTCTACGAGCAGTACTTC. The V call is TRBV9, the J call TRBJ2-7; tentative D call: TRBD2 (6 bases). This CDR3 has 14 residues. The V end lost 4 bases, the J end lost 3 bases, and 14 bases lay between the germline ends. CDR1 and CDR2 from the germline V gene are SGDLS and YYNGEE.

At least ten counts were recorded for this clonotype. V gene TRBV5-6 combines with J gene TRBJ2-2, with 7 bases that match TRBD1. The CDR3 length is 16 residues. CDR1 SGHDT and CDR2 YYEEEE come from the germline V gene. With 0 bases clipped from V and 2 bases from J, the junction kept 4 bases outside the gene matches. The CDR3 spells CASSLGQGINTGELFF. In nucleotides, the CDR3 is TGTGCCAGCAGCTTGGGACAGGGAATTAACACCGGGGAGCTGTTTTTT.

This clonotype was found a few times. A much larger clone lies one base from this, so it may be a read error. The chain combines TRBV28 with TRBJ1-2; TRBD1 aligns across 7 bases. Germline V lookup: CDR1 MDHEN, CDR2 SYDVKM. The V and J ends lost 2 bases and 3 bases, in that order; junction bases with no gene match: 0. There are 13 residues in the CDR3. CDR3 loop: CASSLTGDYGYTF. Here the CDR3 DNA reads TGTGCCAGCAGTTTAACAGGGGACTATGGCTACACCTTC.

This clonotype was picked up a small number of times. The rearrangement joins TRBV2 to TRBJ2-3; 11 positions match TRBD2. V lost 5 bases, J lost 0 bases, and 10 bases stayed unmatched. The CDR3 has 18 amino acids. The germline V gene has CDR1 SNHLY and CDR2 FYNNEI. The CDR3 loop is CASSYTIAGGPSTDTQYF. CDR3 bases: TGTGCCAGCAGTTATACTATAGCGGGGGGGCCGAGCACAGATACGCAGTATTTT.

This clonotype showed up many times. The CDR3 sequence: CASGGTGGQPQHF. CDR3 DNA: TGTGCCAGCGGGGGGACAGGCGGTCAGCCCCAGCATTTT. The J gene is TRBJ1-5, the V gene TRBV2; TRBD1 aligns across 8 bases. CDR3 length equals 13 residues. Per germline, CDR1 SNHLY and CDR2 FYNNEI. With V trimmed by 8 bases and J by 6 bases, 6 bases remained unmatched.

This clonotype has only a few counts. V gene TRBV10-3 combines with J gene TRBJ1-1, with 8 bases lining up with TRBD1. Germline V gives CDR1 ENHRY, CDR2 SYGVKD. V was clipped by 10 bases and J by 1 base; unmatched bases: 8. CDR3 length equals 14 residues. The CDR3 DNA is TGTGCCACGCAGATAGGGACAGGGAACACTGAAGCTTTCTTT. Translating gives CATQIGTGNTEAFF.

V usage is TRBV7-9 and J usage is TRBJ1-3, with 9 bases identical to TRBD1. CDR3 size: 16 residues. Germline lookup yields CDR1 SEHNR and CDR2 FQNEAQ (reference sequence). V trimming: 5 bases; J trimming: 8 bases; junction bases outside the gene matches: 13. Here the CDR3 DNA reads TGTGCCAGCAGCCTAAGCTTATGGGACAGGGCGCACACCATATATTTT. Translation gives CASSLSLWDRAHTIYF.

Many counts were recorded for this clonotype. The V gene is TRBV27, the J gene TRBJ2-2; 7 nucleotides agree with TRBD2. The length of the CDR3 is 15 residues. Germline CDR1 is MNHEY and CDR2 is SMNVEV (reference sequence). V was clipped by 2 bases and J by 4 bases; unmatched bases: 4. The CDR3 bases are TGTGCCAGCAGTTTACTAGCGGCGGGCACCGGGGAGCTGTTTTTT. Translation gives CASSLLAAGTGELFF.

This clonotype came up many times. The chain uses TRBV28 and TRBJ1-5; D not certain. The CDR3 has 13 residues. Trimming left V 6 bases short and J 0 bases short, with 6 bases between. Germline CDR1 reads MDHEN; CDR2 reads SYDVKM. CDR3 sequence: CASRPYSNQPQHF. In nucleotides, the CDR3 is TGTGCCAGCAGGCCGTATAGCAATCAGCCCCAGCATTTT. Full variable domain (missing parts from reference TRBV28 and TRBJ1-5): DVKVTQSSRYLVKRTGEKVFLECVQDMDHENMFWYRQDPGLGLRLIYFSYDVKMKEKGDIPEGYSVSREKKERFSLILESASTNQTSMYLCASRPYSNQPQHFGDGTRLSIL.

The chain carries TRBV5-4 and TRBJ1-1; 10 nucleotides align to TRBD1. The J segment lost 6 bases and the V segment lost 4 bases, leaving 6 bases of the junction unmatched. The CDR3 contains 14 residues. Germline CDR1 reads SGHNT; CDR2 reads YYREEE (reference sequence). DNA of the CDR3: TGTGCCAGCAGCCCGGACAGGGGGATACCTGAAGCTTTCTTT. As protein: CASSPDRGIPEAFF. Based on the CDR3 plus reference TRBV5-4 and TRBJ1-1, the full variable domain is ETGVTQSPTHLIKTRGQQVTLRCSSQSGHNTVSWYQQALGQGPQFIFQYYREEENGRGNFPPRFSGLQFPNYSSELNVNALELDDSALYLCASSPDRGIPEAFFGQGTRLTVV.

This clonotype showed up many times. This chain uses TRBV27 with TRBJ2-7; no reliable D call. The CDR3 consists of 13 residues. The V end lost 5 bases, the J end lost 2 bases, and 10 bases lay between the germline ends. From germline, CDR1 is MNHEY and CDR2 SMNVEV (reference sequence). The CDR3 nucleotides are TGTGCCAGCAGTCCCTACACGGCCTACGAGCAGTACTTC. Translating it yields CASSPYTAYEQYF.

This clonotype came up many times. The V call is TRBV5-5, the J call TRBJ1-2, with TRBD1 identical over 10 bases. The CDR3 contains 14 residues. CDR1 and CDR2 (germline): SGHKS, YYEKEE (reference sequence). J was trimmed by 6 bases and V by 4 bases; bases with no gene match: 6. DNA for the CDR3: TGTGCCAGCAGCCTTTACGGGACAGGGGATGGCTACACCTTC. This translates into CASSLYGTGDGYTF.

The J gene is TRBJ2-1, the V gene TRBV19; D is uncertain. V was cut by 8 bases and J by 3 bases, with 14 bases left in between. This CDR3 region has 14 residues. Germline CDR1 is LNHDA and CDR2 is SQIVND (reference sequence). The CDR3 sequence: CASENRAFYNEQFF. The CDR3 DNA reads TGTGCCAGTGAAAACCGGGCATTCTACAATGAGCAGTTCTTC.

This clonotype was detected many times. This chain uses TRBV5-1 with TRBJ1-3; D call uncertain. With 0 bases removed from V and 0 bases from J, the gap between germline ends came to 4 bases. The CDR3 totals 14 residues. Germline values: CDR1 SGHRS, CDR2 YFSETQ. CDR3 DNA: TGCGCCAGCAGCTTGGATACCTCTGGAAACACCATATATTTT. This translates into CASSLDTSGNTIYF. Based on the CDR3 plus reference TRBV5-1 and TRBJ1-3, the full variable domain is KAGVTQTPRYLIKTRGQQVTLSCSPISGHRSVSWYQQTPGQGLQFLFEYFSETQRNKGNFPGRFSGRQFSNSRSEMNVSTLELGDSALYLCASSLDTSGNTIYFGEGSWLTVV.

The chain recombines TRBV10-3 with TRBJ2-1; the D gene is possibly TRBD1 (5 bases). V dropped 4 bases and J dropped 3 bases, with 16 bases sitting between them. CDR1 and CDR2 from the germline V gene are ENHRY and SYGVKD. The length of the CDR3 is 16 residues. CDR3 nucleotides: TGTGCCATCAGTGGGGGTGGGGCAGAGTTCTACAATGAGCAGTTCTTC. Encoded protein: CAISGGGAEFYNEQFF.

The chain combines TRBV6-1 with TRBJ2-2; 7 nucleotides match TRBD2. V was clipped by 8 bases and J by 6 bases; unmatched bases: 21. CDR1 MNHNS and CDR2 SASEGT come from the germline V gene. This CDR3 is built from 18 residues. The DNA for the CDR3 is TGTGCCAGCCCCGCTGTCCCCGCGGGGAGGGCCTTTGCCGGGGAGCTGTTTTTT. Its protein product is CASPAVPAGRAFAGELFF.

V is TRBV4-3 and J is TRBJ1-3; D is uncertain. Trimming cost V 1 base and J 0 bases, with 13 bases left between them. The CDR3 spans 17 residues. Germline CDR1 and CDR2: LGHNA and YSLEER. The CDR3 spells CASSQADGRLSGNTIYF. CDR3 coding DNA: TGCGCCAGCAGCCAAGCGGACGGCAGGCTCTCTGGAAACACCATATATTTT.

The chain couples TRBV12-3 or TRBV12-4 to TRBJ1-1, with 8 bases lining up with TRBD1. The trim removed 6 bases at V and 4 bases at J, leaving 7 bases unmatched. This CDR3 contains 14 residues. The CDR3 is CASSEQGDGTEAFF. CDR3 coding DNA: TGTGCCAGCAGCGAACAGGGGGATGGCACTGAAGCTTTCTTT.

This clonotype has at least ten counts. CDR3 nucleotides: TGTGCCAGCAGTTTAGAAGGGGGAGATACGCAGTATTTT. Its translation: CASSLEGGDTQYF. This chain joins TRBV12-3 or TRBV12-4 and TRBJ2-3, with D perhaps matching TRBD1 (6 bases). CDR3 length: 13 amino acids. The V end lost 1 base, the J end lost 5 bases, and 7 bases lay between the germline ends.

In its sample, this clonotype was seen many times. V gene TRBV2 combines with J gene TRBJ2-7; 9 nucleotides match TRBD1. CDR1 and CDR2 from the germline V gene are SNHLY and FYNNEI. The ends lost 7 bases at V and 4 bases at J; junction bases unmatched: 11. This CDR3 has 15 amino acids. In DNA form, the CDR3 reads TGTGCCAGCACCTCACAGGGGGCGAGTGGTTACGAGCAGTACTTC. Protein product: CASTSQGASGYEQYF.